This T cell receptor beta chain originates from a study of read filtering for tumor transcriptome and immune sequencing. Study in general: Patients were about 18 male and some 13 female, mean age roughly 68 years, range 47 to 80. R-ISS stage counts were under 10 for I, about 16 for II, 7 for III. Study observations and caveats: Without single-read clonotypes, shared clonotype proportions correlated more between IR-seq and RNA-seq. Approximately 82% of IR-seq clonotypes had a single read, yet these held around 4% of reads.

From approximately 430 ng of RNA, a library with molecular barcoded alpha/delta and beta/gamma adaptors was made. TCRdb itself ran the reads through MiXCR, one entry per CDR3 protein. The repertoire has 8,900 or so distinct CDR3 sequences, about a sixth of them found once; the top ten carry less than 30%. Concerning this clonotype itself: Its antigen is unknown. A much bigger clone sits one base away, suggesting this may be a read error.

Input material: a population of CD138-negative cells sorted from bone marrow. The TCR comes from a donor at least 40 years old with multiple myeloma.

In DNA form, the CDR3 reads TGTGCCAGCAGCTTAGAAGGGGGAGGGAATTCACCCCTCCACTTT. Protein product: CASSLEGGGNSPLHF. This chain links TRBV7-8 with TRBJ1-1; weak D call: TRBD1 (6 bases). TRBJ1-6 matches the DNA end more closely, so the J call is doubtful. The CDR3 has 15 residues. CDR1 and CDR2 from the germline V gene are SGHVS and FQNEAQ.